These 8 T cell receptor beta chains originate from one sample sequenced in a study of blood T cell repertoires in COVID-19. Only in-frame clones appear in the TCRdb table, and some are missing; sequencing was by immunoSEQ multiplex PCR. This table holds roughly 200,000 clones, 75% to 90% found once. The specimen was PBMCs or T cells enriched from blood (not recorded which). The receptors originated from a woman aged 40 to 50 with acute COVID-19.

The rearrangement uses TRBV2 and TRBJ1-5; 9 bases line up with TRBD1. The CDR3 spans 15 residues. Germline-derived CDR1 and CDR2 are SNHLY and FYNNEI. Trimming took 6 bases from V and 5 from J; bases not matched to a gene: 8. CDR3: CASRLGTGWDQPQHF. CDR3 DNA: TGTGCCAGCAGGCTTGGGACAGGGTGGGATCAGCCCCAGCATTTT.

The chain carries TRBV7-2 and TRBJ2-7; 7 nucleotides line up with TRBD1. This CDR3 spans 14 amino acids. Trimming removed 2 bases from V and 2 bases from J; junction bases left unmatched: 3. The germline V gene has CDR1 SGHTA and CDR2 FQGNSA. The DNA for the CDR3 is TGTGCCAGCAGCTTAAAGGGGGCAGCCTACGAGCAGTACTTC. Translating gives CASSLKGAAYEQYF.

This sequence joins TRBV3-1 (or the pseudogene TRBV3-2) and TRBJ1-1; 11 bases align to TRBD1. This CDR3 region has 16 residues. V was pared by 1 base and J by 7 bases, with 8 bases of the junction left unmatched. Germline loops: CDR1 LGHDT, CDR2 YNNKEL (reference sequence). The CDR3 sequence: CASSQAGSGTGGEAFF. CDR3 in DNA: TGTGCCAGCAGCCAAGCGGGTTCAGGGACAGGGGGTGAAGCTTTCTTT.

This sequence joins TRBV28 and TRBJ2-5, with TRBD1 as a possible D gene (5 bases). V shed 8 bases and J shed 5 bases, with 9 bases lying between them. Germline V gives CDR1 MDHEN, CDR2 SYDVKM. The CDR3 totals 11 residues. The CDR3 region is CASGAAETQYF. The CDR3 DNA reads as TGTGCCAGCGGGGCAGCGGAGACCCAGTACTTC.

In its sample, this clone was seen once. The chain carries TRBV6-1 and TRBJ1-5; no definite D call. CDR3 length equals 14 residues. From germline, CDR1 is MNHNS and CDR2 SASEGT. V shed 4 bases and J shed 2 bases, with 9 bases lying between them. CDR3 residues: CASSGAGGNQPQHF. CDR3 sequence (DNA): TGTGCCAGCAGTGGAGCCGGGGGCAATCAGCCCCAGCATTTT.

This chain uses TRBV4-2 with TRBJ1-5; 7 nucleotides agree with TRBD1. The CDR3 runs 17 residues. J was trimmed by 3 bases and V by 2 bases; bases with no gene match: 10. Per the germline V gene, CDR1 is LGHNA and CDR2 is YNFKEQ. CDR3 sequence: CASSQSTGEDVNQPQHF. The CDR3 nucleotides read TGTGCCAGCAGCCAAAGTACAGGGGAAGATGTCAATCAGCCCCAGCATTTT.

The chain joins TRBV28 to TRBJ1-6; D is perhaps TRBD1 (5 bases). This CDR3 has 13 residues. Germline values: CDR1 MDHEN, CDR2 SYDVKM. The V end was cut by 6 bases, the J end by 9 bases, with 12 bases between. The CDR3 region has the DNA TGTGCCAGCAGGTCTCAGGGCCCTTCACCCCTCCACTTT. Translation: CASRSQGPSPLHF.

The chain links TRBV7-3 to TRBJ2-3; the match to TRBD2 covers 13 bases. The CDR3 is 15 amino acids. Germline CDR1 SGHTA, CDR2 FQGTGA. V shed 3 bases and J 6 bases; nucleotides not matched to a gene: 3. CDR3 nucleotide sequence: TGTGCCAGCAGCTTGACTAGCGGGGGGCATGATACGCAGTATTTT. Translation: CASSLTSGGHDTQYF. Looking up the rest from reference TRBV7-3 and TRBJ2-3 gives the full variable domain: GAGVSQTPSNKVTEKGKYVELRCDPISGHTALYWYRQSLGQGPEFLIYFQGTGAADDSGLPNDRFFAVRPEGSVSTLKIQRTERGDSAVYLCASSLTSGGHDTQYFGPGTRLTVL.